The 29 T cell receptor beta chains presented below share a single source sample, sequenced in a study of naive and memory T cell subsets. Findings and caveats of the study: A few larger clonotypes appeared in naive repertoires, especially CD8, possibly memory cells re-expressing CD45RA.

Their cognate antigens are unknown. The beta constant-region primer was an equimolar mix of two oligonucleotides covering TRBC1 and TRBC2. Nested alpha and beta constant-region primers with the SP2 primer drove four PCR rounds on ligated cDNA. One entry per CDR3 protein results from TCRdb running MiXCR on the UMI-ligation and nested PCR reads. The sample yields over 110,000 distinct CDR3 sequences, around 21% seen once. Sequencing was done on a sample of naive CD8+ T cells from blood. Receptors originate from a human donor in good health.

This clonotype was counted only a few times. The gene calls are TRBV2 and TRBJ1-5; TRBD1 might be the D (5 bases). This CDR3 is 14 amino acids long. Germline V CDR1 and CDR2: SNHLY, FYNNEI. Trimming removed 4 bases at V and 3 bases at J, with 10 bases between. This chain's CDR3 is CASSVTGSNQPQHF. The CDR3 DNA reads as TGTGCCAGCAGTGTTACAGGCTCCAATCAGCCCCAGCATTTT.

DNA of the CDR3: TGTGCCATCAGTGTTGCGGGGGGGCCTGATCAGCCCCAGCATTTT. As protein: CAISVAGGPDQPQHF. The genes are TRBV10-3 and TRBJ1-5; D perhaps matches TRBD1 (6 bases). CDR1 ENHRY and CDR2 SYGVKD come from the germline V gene. V was clipped by 4 bases and J by 5 bases, with 15 bases between them. This CDR3 contains 15 residues.

This clonotype was detected a few times. The CDR3 DNA reads as TGTGCCAGCAGCGAAGAGGACAGGGGGCCTACCTACAATGAGCAGTTCTTC. It specifies CASSEEDRGPTYNEQFF. The chain joins TRBV7-9 to TRBJ2-1; 11 bases are a match to TRBD1. Germline V gene data show CDR1 as SEHNR and CDR2 as FQNEAQ (reference sequence). With V trimmed by 5 bases and J by 2 bases, 8 bases remained unmatched. The length of the CDR3 is 17 residues.

The chain carries TRBV12-3 or TRBV12-4 and TRBJ2-1, with 10 bases matching TRBD2. J lost 8 bases, V lost 2 bases, and 3 bases had no gene match. This CDR3 contains 14 residues. The CDR3 nucleotides are TGTGCCAGCAGTTTAAGTCTAGCGGGAGATGAGCAGTTCTTC. Its translation: CASSLSLAGDEQFF.

V is TRBV15 and J is TRBJ2-5, with a tentative D call TRBD2 (7 bases). Germline lookup yields CDR1 LNHNV and CDR2 YYDKDF (reference sequence). The CDR3 contains 14 residues. The V gene lost 5 bases and the J gene lost 5 bases, with 15 bases spanning the gap. The CDR3 nucleotides are TGTGCCACCAGCCAAGGGGGGGGCAGGGAGACCCAGTACTTC. Protein product: CATSQGGGRETQYF. Supplemented by reference TRBV15 and TRBJ2-5, the full variable domain reads DAMVIQNPRYQVTQFGKPVTLSCSQTLNHNVMYWYQQKSSQAPKLLFHYYDKDFNNEADTPDNFQSRRPNTSFCFLDIRSPGLGDTAMYLCATSQGGGRETQYFGPGTRLLVL.

The rearrangement uses TRBV29-1 and TRBJ2-1; D is unresolved. The CDR3 is 11 residues long. Germline CDR1 SQVTM, CDR2 ANQGSEA. The V and J ends lost 0 bases and 10 bases respectively, with 7 bases between them. DNA of the CDR3: TGCAGCGTTGAAGATTCCACCGAGCAGTTCTTC. This gives the protein CSVEDSTEQFF.

This clonotype was detected ten times or more. The rearrangement joins TRBV5-4 to TRBJ2-7; TRBD2 matches 11 bases. With 3 bases clipped from V and 6 bases from J, the junction kept 5 bases outside the gene matches. The CDR3 has 14 residues. Germline V lookup: CDR1 SGHNT, CDR2 YYREEE (reference sequence). As DNA, the CDR3 is TGTGCCAGCAGCTACACTAGCGGGAGCGGCGAGCAGTACTTC. Its protein is CASSYTSGSGEQYF.

The chain joins TRBV7-9 to TRBJ2-3; perhaps TRBD2 as D (6 bases). Germline lookup yields CDR1 SEHNR and CDR2 FQNEAQ (reference sequence). The CDR3 covers 14 residues. Trimming removed 10 bases at V and 8 bases at J, with 22 bases between. In DNA, the CDR3 is TGTGCCACCCAGGAGGGGCCCCCATCAACTACGCAGTATTTT. Translated, it gives CATQEGPPSTTQYF.

J is TRBJ1-3 and V is TRBV6-5; D is unclear. Germline V gene sequence: CDR1 MNHEY, CDR2 SVGAGI. The CDR3 loop spans 13 amino acids. V lost 8 bases and J lost 2, with 10 bases in between. CDR3 sequence: CASGHGPGNTIYF. The CDR3 nucleotides are TGTGCCAGCGGTCATGGTCCTGGAAACACCATATATTTT.

This clonotype was observed a handful of times. The chain has TRBV6-2 or TRBV6-3 and TRBJ2-7; 8 nucleotides match TRBD1. J was trimmed by 2 bases and V by 4 bases; bases with no gene match: 7. Germline V lookup: CDR1 MNHEY, CDR2 SVGEGT. The CDR3 has 15 residues. The CDR3 DNA reads TGTGCCAGCAGTTCCCCAGGGGGCAAAACCTACGAGCAGTACTTC. This gives the protein CASSSPGGKTYEQYF.

The J gene is TRBJ2-6, the V gene TRBV28; D remains ambiguous. V shed 6 bases and J shed 4 bases, with 22 bases lying between them. The germline V gene encodes CDR1 MDHEN and CDR2 SYDVKM. The CDR3 is 18 amino acids. The CDR3 loop reads CASRSIADTGGGANVLTF. CDR3 nucleotide sequence: TGTGCCAGCAGATCGATTGCCGACACGGGTGGGGGGGCCAACGTCCTGACTTTC.

The chain carries TRBV28 and TRBJ1-6; the D is unclear. This CDR3 has 14 amino acids. Trimming pared 2 bases from V and 7 bases from J, leaving 9 bases between. Germline CDR1 MDHEN, CDR2 SYDVKM. CDR3 sequence reads: CASSLQKNNSPLHF. The CDR3 nucleotides read TGTGCCAGCAGTTTACAGAAGAACAATTCACCCCTCCACTTT.

The sample holds a few counts of this clonotype. The gene calls are TRBV10-3 and TRBJ2-5, with a possible D match to TRBD1 (6 bases). Between the trimmed V and J ends, which lost 0 bases and 0 bases, there was a span of 14 bases. The CDR3 is made up of 17 amino acids. Germline-derived CDR1 and CDR2 are ENHRY and SYGVKD. CDR3 DNA: TGTGCCATCAGTGAGTCCGAGGACAGCACTTACCAAGAGACCCAGTACTTC. Its protein product is CAISESEDSTYQETQYF.

The CDR3 reads CASSYTGSGTLGYTF. The CDR3 nucleotides are TGCGCCAGCAGCTACACGGGGTCCGGGACCCTTGGCTACACCTTC. The chain has TRBV5-1 and TRBJ1-2; D may be TRBD1 (5 bases). V was shortened by 3 bases and J by 7 bases, with 19 bases between the two germline ends. The CDR3 totals 15 residues. The germline CDR1 and CDR2 sequences are SGHRS and YFSETQ.

The chain carries TRBV6-5 and TRBJ2-5; D gene uncertain. This CDR3 contains 14 residues. V was pared by 0 bases and J by 5 bases, with 10 bases between. The V gene's germline CDR1 is MNHEY and CDR2 SVGAGI. The CDR3 reads CASSYSVRMETQYF. In DNA, the CDR3 is TGTGCCAGCAGTTACTCCGTTCGGATGGAGACCCAGTACTTC.

This chain uses TRBV12-3 or TRBV12-4 with TRBJ2-1, with 7 bases that match TRBD1. The CDR3 sequence is 15 residues long. V lost 5 bases, J lost 5 bases, and 9 bases stayed unmatched. The CDR3, as DNA: TGTGCCAGCAGTCGCAGACAGGGTTTTGACAATGAGCAGTTCTTC. Translated: CASSRRQGFDNEQFF.

On this clonotype itself: The junction shows a germline mismatch at one end, possibly a read error. J is TRBJ1-1 and V is TRBV13; D call uncertain. The CDR3 loop spans 15 amino acids. Germline V CDR1 and CDR2: PRHDT, FYEKMQ (reference sequence). CDR3 region: CANSLAASGGAEAFF. DNA of the CDR3: TGTGCCAACAGCTTAGCGGCGTCAGGTGGGGCTGAAGCTTTCTTT. The whole variable domain, remainder taken from reference TRBV13 and TRBJ1-1, is AAGVIQSPRHLIKEKRETATLKCYPIPRHDTVYWYQQGPGQDPQFLISFYEKMQSDKGSIPDRFSAQQFSDYHSELNMSSLELGDSALYFCANSLAASGGAEAFFGQGTRLTVV.

The chain combines TRBV6-5 with TRBJ1-5; 8 bases align to TRBD1. V gave up 6 bases and J gave up 4 bases; unmatched junction bases: 5. The germline CDR1 and CDR2 sequences are MNHEY and SVGAGI. This CDR3 has 14 residues. CDR3 DNA sequence: TGTGCCAGCAGCGGACAGGGCCTAAATCAGCCCCAGCATTTT. As protein: CASSGQGLNQPQHF.

This chain links TRBV28 with TRBJ2-7; D gene ambiguous. CDR1 MDHEN and CDR2 SYDVKM come from the germline V gene. The CDR3 has 13 amino acids. V shed 6 bases and J shed 2 bases, with 11 bases lying between them. The CDR3 nucleotides are TGTGCCAGCAGCGATACTGGTACCTACGAGCAGTACTTC. Translating gives CASSDTGTYEQYF. The full variable domain, completed using reference TRBV28 and TRBJ2-7, is DVKVTQSSRYLVKRTGEKVFLECVQDMDHENMFWYRQDPGLGLRLIYFSYDVKMKEKGDIPEGYSVSREKKERFSLILESASTNQTSMYLCASSDTGTYEQYFGPGTRLTVT.

The chain carries TRBV20-1 and TRBJ1-2; D uncertain. Germline lookup yields CDR1 DFQATT and CDR2 SNEGSKA (reference sequence). The V end was cut by 3 bases, the J end by 4 bases, with 12 bases between. This CDR3 comprises 13 residues. CDR3 nucleotides: TGCAGTGCTAGGGCAACAGATGGCTATGGCTACACCTTC. Translated: CSARATDGYGYTF.

The sample holds a few counts of this clonotype. For the CDR3, the DNA is TGTGCCTGGGGACCCAGGGCATCCTACGAGCAGTACTTC. Translation gives CAWGPRASYEQYF. This sequence joins TRBV30 and TRBJ2-7; tentatively, D is TRBD1 (5 bases). The CDR3 is 13 amino acids. Between the trimmed V and J ends, which lost 5 bases and 1 base, there was a span of 12 bases. The V gene's germline CDR1 is GTSNPN and CDR2 SVGIG (reference sequence).

The chain carries TRBV28 and TRBJ2-7; 9 positions agree with TRBD1. From germline, CDR1 is MDHEN and CDR2 SYDVKM. The CDR3 length is 14 residues. The J segment lost 6 bases and the V segment lost 7 bases, leaving 10 bases of the junction unmatched. The DNA for the CDR3 is TGTGCCAGCAACACCGGGACAGGGCCTCTCGAGCAGTACTTC. Protein: CASNTGTGPLEQYF.

The gene calls are TRBV27 and TRBJ2-4, with no clear D. Germline CDR1 is MNHEY and CDR2 is SMNVEV (reference sequence). The length of the CDR3 is 14 residues. The V gene lost 5 bases and the J gene lost 0 bases, with 8 bases spanning the gap. CDR3 DNA: TGTGCCAGCAGTGGGCTTCTAGCCAAAAACATTCAGTACTTC. This translates into CASSGLLAKNIQYF.

The rearrangement joins TRBV12-3 or TRBV12-4 to TRBJ1-1, with D unresolved. This CDR3 has 11 residues. V lost 3 bases to trimming and J lost 8 bases, with 7 bases between them. CDR3 residues: CASSFGREAFF. The CDR3 nucleotides read TGTGCCAGCAGTTTTGGTCGGGAAGCTTTCTTT.

The V call is TRBV12-3 or TRBV12-4, the J call TRBJ2-1; D unclear. The CDR3 is 15 residues long. V lost 2 bases, J lost 6 bases, and 14 bases lay in between. CDR3: CASSLFSGPFNEQFF. For the CDR3, the DNA is TGTGCCAGCAGTTTATTTTCCGGGCCTTTCAATGAGCAGTTCTTC.

The chain recombines TRBV7-2 with TRBJ1-1; TRBD1 is a possible D gene (5 bases). Germline V gives CDR1 SGHTA, CDR2 FQGNSA. The CDR3 loop spans 15 amino acids. Deletions cut 2 bases from V and 5 bases from J, with 15 bases between. The CDR3 here is CASSLNPTPGTEAFF. CDR3 nucleotide sequence: TGTGCCAGCAGCTTAAACCCTACCCCAGGGACTGAAGCTTTCTTT.

This clonotype showed up just once. The rearrangement joins TRBV2 to TRBJ2-1; D is ambiguous. V was cut by 6 bases and J by 4 bases, with 10 bases left in between. From germline, CDR1 is SNHLY and CDR2 FYNNEI. The CDR3 spans 13 residues. The CDR3 nucleotides read TGTGCCAGCAGCACAGAACCATACAATGAGCAGTTCTTC. It translates to CASSTEPYNEQFF.

This clonotype was observed a handful of times. The CDR3 is CASSLPGVENEQYF. Written as DNA, the CDR3 is TGCGCCAGCAGCCTCCCCGGGGTTGAGAACGAGCAGTACTTC. The J gene is TRBJ2-7, the V gene TRBV4-1; the D gene is possibly TRBD2 (5 bases). V was shortened by 4 bases and J by 5 bases, with 15 bases between the two germline ends. Germline assignment: CDR1 MGHRA and CDR2 YSYEKL. The CDR3 has 14 amino acids.

This rearrangement joins TRBV9 to TRBJ2-5, with 7 bases aligning to TRBD1. This CDR3 is built from 15 residues. Losses at the gene ends were 4 bases for V and 3 bases for J; bases not matched to a gene: 9. Germline CDR1 SGDLS, CDR2 YYNGEE. The CDR3 DNA is TGTGCCAGCAGCCCCCATAGGGACAGCAAAGAGACCCAGTACTTC. Protein: CASSPHRDSKETQYF.